This record concerns one TCR beta chain sequence. What it recognizes is unknown. Samples had at least 7 million PBMCs isolated from them. CDR1 is KGHDR and CDR2 is SFDVKD in the germline V gene. The CDR3 covers 17 residues. The junction had 7 bases not matched to a gene; V was cut back by 0 bases and J by 1 base. This specimen belongs to a study of blood T cells in healthy people across ages. Study-level findings and limits: Per million T cells, TCR beta diversity dropped roughly linearly as age increased.

A second PCR of roughly 6 to 12 cycles used a sample-barcoded 5' primer and a J-beta primer mix. One entry per CDR3 protein, called by TCRdb with MiXCR from the 5' RACE reads. Of approximately 800,000 distinct CDR3 sequences in the sample, about 62% were seen once. The rearrangement links TRBV24-1 to TRBJ1-1; 7 bases map to TRBD1. The source of this sequence is a man aged 30 to 39 in good health. Sequencing was performed on blood. The CDR3 bases are TGTGCCACCAGTGATTTGGATACGAGACAGGGGAACACTGAAGCTTTCTTT. Its protein product is CATSDLDTRQGNTEAFF.